This TCR beta chain came from a study of Graves' ophthalmopathy and Graves' hyperthyroidism. Broader study findings: Most expanded clonotypes from thyroid (those above 0.001 frequency) were also found in blood.

The authors amplified TCR beta CDR3 regions from RNA transcripts. HTBI primers were used in a first-round RT-PCR, which preceded a second-round multiplex PCR. Via MiXCR, TCRdb re-called the multiplex PCR reads, giving one row per CDR3 protein. The table lists hundreds of thousands of distinct CDR3 sequences, 35% to 50% of them singletons. Many counts were recorded for this clonotype. The target antigen is unknown. Germline trimming cut 6 bases from V and 4 bases from J; bases unmatched to any gene: 8. This CDR3 has 16 amino acids. The source is an adult man with Graves' ophthalmopathy. This rearrangement joins TRBV12-3 or TRBV12-4 to TRBJ1-4; TRBD1 matches at 10 bases. The sequenced material came from peripheral blood. The CDR3 reads CASSSTGTGDNEKLFF. The CDR3 coding sequence is TGTGCCAGCAGCTCAACCGGGACAGGGGATAATGAAAAACTGTTTTTT.